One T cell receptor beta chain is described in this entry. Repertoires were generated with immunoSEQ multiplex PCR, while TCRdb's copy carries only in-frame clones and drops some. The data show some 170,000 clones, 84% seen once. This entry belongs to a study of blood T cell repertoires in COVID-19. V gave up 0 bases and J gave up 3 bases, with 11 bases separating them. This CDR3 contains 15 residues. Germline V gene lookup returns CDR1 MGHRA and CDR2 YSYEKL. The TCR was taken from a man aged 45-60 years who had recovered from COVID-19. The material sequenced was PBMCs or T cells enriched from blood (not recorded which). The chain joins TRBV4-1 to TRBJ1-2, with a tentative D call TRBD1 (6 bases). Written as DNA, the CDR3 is TGCGCCAGCAGCCAAGAGAACAGGGTGGACTATGGCTACACCTTC. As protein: CASSQENRVDYGYTF.